The rows below give T cell receptor beta chains drawn from one sample of a study of beta chain features in type 1 diabetes. The method was immunoSEQ multiplex PCR; TCRdb's version includes in-frame clones alone and lacks a portion of them. The sample consists of about 290,000 clones, 7.5% to 9.5% of them appearing once. The material sequenced was central memory CD4+ T cells from blood. All receptors come from a woman aged 18-30 years in good health. Each CDR3 is given with its conserved first and last residue. Fields, in order: D gene, J gene, clone size, V gene, CDR3 DNA, CDR3 protein. The D gene is left open where the match is weak. Where a row states a size, it is once, few, many or the class of an expanded clone; other rows omit it.

>TRBD2|TRBJ2-1|many|TRBV28
TGTGCCAGCAGTAGACTAGCGGGAGGATACAATGAGCAGTTCTTC
CASSRLAGGYNEQFF
>NA|TRBJ2-6|few|TRBV2
TGTGCCAGCACGGGATACTCTGGGGCCAACGTCCTGACTTTC
CASTGYSGANVLTF
>NA|TRBJ2-4|NA|TRBV15
TGTGCCACCAGCAGAGATCCGAATATAGCCAAAAACATTCAGTACTTC
CATSRDPNIAKNIQYF
>NA|TRBJ2-2|few|TRBV7-3
TGTGCCAGCAGCTTAGTCCTTAACACCGGGGAGCTGTTTTTT
CASSLVLNTGELFF
>NA|TRBJ1-5|few|TRBV29-1
TGCAGCGTTGCCAGGGGTCAGGATCAGCCCCAGCATTTT
CSVARGQDQPQHF
>TRBD1|TRBJ2-7|NA|TRBV7-9
TGTGCCAGCAACAAAGGGGCAGGGGGCGCCTACGAGCAGTACTTC
CASNKGAGGAYEQYF
>NA|TRBJ2-5|few|TRBV5-6
TGTGCCAGCAGCTTCTTTTCCACCGGGACTCAAGATACCCAGTACTTC
CASSFFSTGTQDTQYF
>NA|TRBJ2-7|NA|TRBV18
TGTGCCAGCTCACCCGGGCAGAGCCACGAGCAGTACTTC
CASSPGQSHEQYF
>NA|TRBJ1-5|NA|TRBV21-1
TGTGCCAGCAGCCCCAAAGACGGGACAGGGAAATCGCCGGGCAATCAGCCCCAGCATTTT
CASSPKDGTGKSPGNQPQHF
>NA|TRBJ1-1|NA|TRBV28
TGTGCCAGCAGTCGACCAGGACTTTACACTGAAGCTTTCTTT
CASSRPGLYTEAFF
>NA|TRBJ2-3|few|TRBV5-1
TGCGCCAGCAGCTTCCCGGGGACAGATACGCAGTATTTT
CASSFPGTDTQYF
>NA|TRBJ1-5|NA|TRBV6-1
TGTGCCAGCAGCCCGACAAACAGGAATCAGCCCCAGCATTTT
CASSPTNRNQPQHF
>NA|TRBJ2-1|few|TRBV7-2
TGTGCCAGCAGCCCACGAAGGGCGAGTGAGTTCTTC
CASSPRRASEFF
>NA|TRBJ1-5|many|TRBV4-1
TGCGCCAGCAGCCAAGATGGGCGGCGCGGGGGGAATCAGCCCCAGCATTTT
CASSQDGRRGGNQPQHF
>TRBD1|TRBJ2-5|few|TRBV6-5
TGTGCCAGCAGTTACCATGGGACAGAGCAAGAGACCCAGTACTTC
CASSYHGTEQETQYF
>TRBD2|TRBJ2-1|many|TRBV18
TGTGCCAGCTCACCGGGGGGGAATGAGCAGTTCTTC
CASSPGGNEQFF
>TRBD2|TRBJ2-2|many|TRBV6-4
TGTGCCAGCAGTCGAGGACTAGCGGAATCCACCGGGGAGCTGTTTTTT
CASSRGLAESTGELFF
>NA|TRBJ2-3|many|TRBV7-2
TGTGCCAGCAGCTTAGTTGCGGGGGCGTCCACAGATACGCAGTATTTT
CASSLVAGASTDTQYF
>NA|TRBJ1-3|few|TRBV7-2
TGTGCCAGCAGCTTATCGGAAGGGTCTGGAAACACCATATATTTT
CASSLSEGSGNTIYF
>NA|TRBJ1-1|few|TRBV4-3
TGCGCCAGCAGCCAAGATCTGATGAGCACTGAAGCTTTCTTT
CASSQDLMSTEAFF
>TRBD2|TRBJ2-3|NA|TRBV7-3
TGTGCCAGCAGCTTCCTGAGCGGGGGGGCTGATACGCAGTATTTT
CASSFLSGGADTQYF
>NA|TRBJ2-3|NA|TRBV27
TGTGCCAGCAGTTTATCGAGAGAGGATACGCAGTATTTT
CASSLSREDTQYF
>NA|TRBJ1-1|few|TRBV7-2
TGTGCCAGCAGCTTAACAGGAGGGGCACTAGGCGTCACTGAAGCTTTCTTT
CASSLTGGALGVTEAFF
>TRBD1|TRBJ1-6|NA|TRBV5-4
TGTGCCAGCAGCTGGGACAGCCATAATTCACCCCTCCACTTT
CASSWDSHNSPLHF
>NA|TRBJ1-2|NA|TRBV7-2
TGTGCCAGCAGCTTGGGGGTTCGCTATGGCTACACCTTC
CASSLGVRYGYTF
>TRBD2|TRBJ2-5|NA|TRBV29-1
TGCAGCGTTAGCGGGGTAGAGACCCAGTACTTC
CSVSGVETQYF
>TRBD1|TRBJ1-5|few|TRBV27
TGTGCCAGCGGTAAACAGCAGGGGGGCAATCAGCCCCAGCATTTT
CASGKQQGGNQPQHF
>NA|TRBJ2-1|few|TRBV6-5
TGTGCCAGCACCTCCTGGGGGTATGAGCAGTTCTTC
CASTSWGYEQFF
>NA|TRBJ1-2|few|TRBV6-5
TGTGCCAGCACTCGGACGGGAGCTAACTATGGCTACACCTTC
CASTRTGANYGYTF
>NA|TRBJ2-1|NA|TRBV29-1
TGCAGCGCCAGGGTCCGGTCCTACAATGAGCAGTTCTTC
CSARVRSYNEQFF